A selection of T cell receptor beta chains follows, all from one sample in a study of shared clonotypes between healthy human individuals. Repertoires were generated with immunoSEQ multiplex PCR, while TCRdb's copy carries only in-frame clones and drops some. This table has a few hundred thousand clones, around 80% appearing once. Sequences were obtained from PBMCs. The receptor set was obtained from a woman in her forties in good health. Some clones in this sample may be carry-over from other donors' samples. CDR3s include the opening cysteine and the closing phenylalanine or tryptophan. Fields, in order: V gene, clone size, J gene, D gene, CDR3 DNA, CDR3 protein. D genes are given only for firm matches. The size field is filled for only some rows; it gives once, few, many or a size class.

v_call: TRBV14
clone_size: NA
j_call: TRBJ1-2
d_call: NA
cdr3_nt: TGTGCCAGCAGCCAAGATCCAGCTAACTATGGCTACACCTTC
cdr3_aa: CASSQDPANYGYTF

v_call: TRBV28
clone_size: NA
j_call: TRBJ1-5
d_call: NA
cdr3_nt: TGTGCCAGCAGTTCTGGCAGCAATCAGCCCCAGCATTTT
cdr3_aa: CASSSGSNQPQHF

v_call: TRBV27
clone_size: NA
j_call: TRBJ2-7
d_call: TRBD2
cdr3_nt: TGTGCCAGCCGGGGAGGGGTCTACGAGCAGTACTTC
cdr3_aa: CASRGGVYEQYF

v_call: TRBV2
clone_size: few
j_call: TRBJ2-1
d_call: TRBD2
cdr3_nt: TGTGCCAGCAGTTGGACTAGCGGGAGTGATGAGCAGTTCTTC
cdr3_aa: CASSWTSGSDEQFF

v_call: TRBV19
clone_size: NA
j_call: TRBJ1-5
d_call: NA
cdr3_nt: TGTGCCAGTAGTCCCCGCACGGGGGGACAAAATCAGCCCCAGCATTTT
cdr3_aa: CASSPRTGGQNQPQHF

v_call: TRBV28
clone_size: NA
j_call: TRBJ1-2
d_call: NA
cdr3_nt: TGTGCCAGCTTACTCGGGAACTATGGCTACACCTTC
cdr3_aa: CASLLGNYGYTF

v_call: TRBV5-1
clone_size: NA
j_call: TRBJ1-1
d_call: NA
cdr3_nt: TGCGCCAGCAGCGATTCATTACAGAACACTGAAGCTTTCTTT
cdr3_aa: CASSDSLQNTEAFF

v_call: TRBV11-1
clone_size: NA
j_call: TRBJ2-7
d_call: NA
cdr3_nt: TGTGCCAGCAGCCACCCGGGCCGGGGACCTGTCTACGAGCAGTACTTC
cdr3_aa: CASSHPGRGPVYEQYF

v_call: TRBV27
clone_size: once
j_call: TRBJ2-3
d_call: NA
cdr3_nt: TGTGCCAGCAGTTTACGGGCCTCCACAGATACGCAGTATTTT
cdr3_aa: CASSLRASTDTQYF

v_call: TRBV2
clone_size: many
j_call: TRBJ1-5
d_call: NA
cdr3_nt: TGTGCCAGCAGTGGACAGGCCGAATATGGGCCCCAGCATTTT
cdr3_aa: CASSGQAEYGPQHF

v_call: TRBV10-2
clone_size: NA
j_call: TRBJ1-5
d_call: TRBD1
cdr3_nt: TGCGCCAGCTCACAACAGGGGGCGAATCAGCCCCAGCATTTT
cdr3_aa: CASSQQGANQPQHF

v_call: TRBV9
clone_size: once
j_call: TRBJ2-2
d_call: TRBD2
cdr3_nt: TGTGCCAGCAGTCCAAGGCGGGGAGGGCAGAACACCGGGGAGCTGTTTTTT
cdr3_aa: CASSPRRGGQNTGELFF

v_call: TRBV30
clone_size: NA
j_call: TRBJ1-6
d_call: NA
cdr3_nt: TGTGCCTGGAGGGGGCGTGGGAGCTCCTATAATTCACCCCTCCACTTT
cdr3_aa: CAWRGRGSSYNSPLHF

v_call: TRBV18
clone_size: once
j_call: TRBJ2-7
d_call: NA
cdr3_nt: TGTGCCAGCCCACCCACGGCCGACTACGAGCAGTACTTC
cdr3_aa: CASPPTADYEQYF

v_call: TRBV11-2
clone_size: few
j_call: TRBJ1-2
d_call: NA
cdr3_nt: TGTGCCAGCAGCCGCGGGCCCTATGGCTACACCTTC
cdr3_aa: CASSRGPYGYTF

v_call: TRBV6-1
clone_size: NA
j_call: TRBJ2-1
d_call: TRBD1
cdr3_nt: TGTGCCAGCAGCCCCGACAGGGGAGATGAGCAGTTCTTC
cdr3_aa: CASSPDRGDEQFF

v_call: TRBV5-5
clone_size: NA
j_call: TRBJ2-5
d_call: NA
cdr3_nt: TGTGCCAGCAGCGGGGACCCCCAAGAGACCCAGTACTTC
cdr3_aa: CASSGDPQETQYF

v_call: TRBV7-2
clone_size: NA
j_call: TRBJ1-2
d_call: TRBD1
cdr3_nt: TGTGCCAGCAGCGCGGGACAGCTCTATGGCTACACCTTC
cdr3_aa: CASSAGQLYGYTF

v_call: TRBV7-3
clone_size: once
j_call: TRBJ2-2
d_call: NA
cdr3_nt: TGTGCCAGCAGCCCCGGTTGGGGTCGGACCGGGGAGCTGTTTTTT
cdr3_aa: CASSPGWGRTGELFF

v_call: TRBV5-1
clone_size: NA
j_call: TRBJ2-5
d_call: NA
cdr3_nt: TGCGCCAGCAGCTTGGGGGTAGATGGGAGACAAGAGACCCAGTACTTC
cdr3_aa: CASSLGVDGRQETQYF

v_call: TRBV2
clone_size: NA
j_call: TRBJ2-7
d_call: TRBD1
cdr3_nt: TGTGCCAGCAGTGAAGTTAGGGGGCTCTACGAGCAGTACTTC
cdr3_aa: CASSEVRGLYEQYF

v_call: TRBV5-4
clone_size: NA
j_call: TRBJ2-7
d_call: TRBD1
cdr3_nt: TGTGCCAGCAGCTTGGACAGGGGGGAGCAGTACTTC
cdr3_aa: CASSLDRGEQYF

v_call: TRBV19
clone_size: NA
j_call: TRBJ2-3
d_call: TRBD2
cdr3_nt: TGTGCCAGTAGACTAGCGGTGTCACAAGATACGCAGTATTTT
cdr3_aa: CASRLAVSQDTQYF

v_call: TRBV4-2
clone_size: once
j_call: TRBJ1-1
d_call: TRBD1
cdr3_nt: TGTGCCAGCAGCCAAGAGGGCAGGGGGGATACTGAAGCTTTCTTT
cdr3_aa: CASSQEGRGDTEAFF

v_call: TRBV30
clone_size: once
j_call: TRBJ1-4
d_call: TRBD1
cdr3_nt: TGTGCCTGGAGTGCCACCGGGACAGGGGGTGAAAAACTGTTTTTT
cdr3_aa: CAWSATGTGGEKLFF

v_call: TRBV10-3
clone_size: NA
j_call: TRBJ2-7
d_call: NA
cdr3_nt: TGTGCCATCAGTGGGACAGCCTACGAGCAGTACTTC
cdr3_aa: CAISGTAYEQYF

v_call: TRBV29-1
clone_size: few
j_call: TRBJ1-1
d_call: NA
cdr3_nt: TGCAGCGTTGGACAGCTCAACACTGAAGCTTTCTTT
cdr3_aa: CSVGQLNTEAFF

v_call: TRBV19
clone_size: NA
j_call: TRBJ1-1
d_call: TRBD1
cdr3_nt: TGTGCCAGTAGCTTGCCGGGACAGGGGATGAACACTGAAGCTTTCTTT
cdr3_aa: CASSLPGQGMNTEAFF